These 2 T cell receptor beta chains were all obtained from the same sample, sequenced in a study of blood T cell repertoires in COVID-19. Sequencing was performed with immunoSEQ multiplex PCR; in TCRdb, only in-frame clones are kept and a portion is missing. Of approximately 140,000 clones detected, approximately 82% appear once; the ten largest clones hold roughly 1.4%. The sample was peripheral blood. The origin of the receptors is a human donor in a cohort sampled during active COVID-19.

The rearrangement uses TRBV7-3 and TRBJ2-5; 7 bases agree with TRBD2. Trimming at V came to 0 bases and at J to 2 bases, leaving 3 bases not matched to a gene. Germline V gene sequence: CDR1 SGHTA, CDR2 FQGTGA. There are 15 residues in the CDR3. CDR3 loop: CASSLTAGDQETQYF. CDR3 DNA sequence: TGTGCCAGCAGCTTAACTGCGGGGGATCAAGAGACCCAGTACTTC. The full variable domain, rest sourced from reference TRBV7-3 and TRBJ2-5, is GAGVSQTPSNKVTEKGKYVELRCDPISGHTALYWYRQSLGQGPEFLIYFQGTGAADDSGLPNDRFFAVRPEGSVSTLKIQRTERGDSAVYLCASSLTAGDQETQYFGPGTRLLVL.

The rearrangement links TRBV5-1 to TRBJ2-3; 9 nucleotides match TRBD2. V trimming: 5 bases; J trimming: 4 bases; junction bases outside the gene matches: 11. Germline V gene lookup returns CDR1 SGHRS and CDR2 YFSETQ. The CDR3 is 16 residues long. The CDR3 sequence is CASSPHRSGRPDTQYF. The CDR3 region has the DNA TGCGCCAGCAGTCCCCACCGTAGCGGGAGACCAGATACGCAGTATTTT.